This T cell receptor beta chain appears in the sequencing data of a study of blood T cell repertoires in COVID-19. Overall study context: The United States, Italy and Spain were the sources of the acute and convalescent COVID-19 samples. In each case, the material was cDNA or gDNA derived from T cells, B-cell-depleted T cells, or PBMCs.

V lost 3 bases, J lost 6 bases, and 15 bases lay in between. Germline assignment: CDR1 SGDLS and CDR2 YYNGEE. The CDR3 length is 14 residues. In the source study's methods: Reference gene primer amplification in the assay estimated nucleated cell counts. The protocol was immunoSEQ multiplex PCR, while the TCRdb copy is restricted to in-frame clones and leaves out a portion. For V, J and clone size, that table is used; D and trimming come from the DNA. Of 45,000 to 55,000 clones listed, 65% to 80% are singletons. This chain uses TRBV9 with TRBJ1-2, with D possibly TRBD1 on 6 matching bases. This TCR was recovered from a human donor with active or convalescent COVID-19. The donor label of this sample is uncertain. The sequenced material came from peripheral blood. The DNA of the CDR3 is TGTGCCAGCAGCGGTTTGGGGGCGCAGGATGGCTACACCTTC. Its translation is CASSGLGAQDGYTF.